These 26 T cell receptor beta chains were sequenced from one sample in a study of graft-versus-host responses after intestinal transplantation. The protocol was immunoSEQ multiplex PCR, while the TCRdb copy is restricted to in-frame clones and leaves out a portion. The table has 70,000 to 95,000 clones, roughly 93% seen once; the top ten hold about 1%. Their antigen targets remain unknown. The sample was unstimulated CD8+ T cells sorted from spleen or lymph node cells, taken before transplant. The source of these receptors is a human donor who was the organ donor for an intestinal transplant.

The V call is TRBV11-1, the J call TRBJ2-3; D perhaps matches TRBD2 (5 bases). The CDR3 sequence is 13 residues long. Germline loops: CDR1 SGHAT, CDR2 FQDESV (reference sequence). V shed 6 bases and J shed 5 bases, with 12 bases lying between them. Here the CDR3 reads CASRPRGEDTQYF. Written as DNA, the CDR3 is TGTGCCAGCAGGCCCCGGGGAGAAGATACGCAGTATTTT. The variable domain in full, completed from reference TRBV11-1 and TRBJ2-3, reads EAEVAQSPRYKITEKSQAVAFWCDPISGHATLYWYRQILGQGPELLVQFQDESVVDDSQLPKDRFSAERLKGVDSTLKIQPAELGDSAMYLCASRPRGEDTQYFGPGTRLTVL.

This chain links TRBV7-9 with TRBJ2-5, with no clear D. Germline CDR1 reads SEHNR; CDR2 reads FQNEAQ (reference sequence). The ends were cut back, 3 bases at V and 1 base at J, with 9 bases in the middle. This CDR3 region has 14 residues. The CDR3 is CASSFWQAQETQYF. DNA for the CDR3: TGTGCCAGCAGCTTCTGGCAGGCCCAAGAGACCCAGTACTTC.

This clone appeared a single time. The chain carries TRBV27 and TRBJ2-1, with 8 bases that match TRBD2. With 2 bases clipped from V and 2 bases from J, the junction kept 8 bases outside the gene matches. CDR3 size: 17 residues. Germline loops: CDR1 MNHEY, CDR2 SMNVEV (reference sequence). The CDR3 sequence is CASSLNAGGLPYNEQFF. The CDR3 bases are TGTGCCAGCAGTTTAAATGCGGGGGGCCTCCCCTACAATGAGCAGTTCTTC.

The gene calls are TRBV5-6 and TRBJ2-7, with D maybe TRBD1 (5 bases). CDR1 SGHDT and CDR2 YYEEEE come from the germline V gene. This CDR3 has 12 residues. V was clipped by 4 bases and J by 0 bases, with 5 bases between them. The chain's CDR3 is CASSRGSYEQYF. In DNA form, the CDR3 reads TGTGCCAGCAGCAGGGGCTCCTACGAGCAGTACTTC.

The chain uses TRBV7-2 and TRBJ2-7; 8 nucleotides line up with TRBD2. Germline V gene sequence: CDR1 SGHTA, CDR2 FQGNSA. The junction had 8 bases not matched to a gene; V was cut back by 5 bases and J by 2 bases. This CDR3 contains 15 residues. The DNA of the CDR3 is TGTGCCAGCAGCGCCCCTGAACTAGCGGCCTACGAGCAGTACTTC. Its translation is CASSAPELAAYEQYF.

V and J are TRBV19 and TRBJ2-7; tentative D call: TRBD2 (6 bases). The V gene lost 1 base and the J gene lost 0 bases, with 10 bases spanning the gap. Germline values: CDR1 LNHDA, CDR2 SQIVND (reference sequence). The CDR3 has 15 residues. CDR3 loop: CASSIGSGVSYEQYF. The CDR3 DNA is TGTGCCAGTAGTATAGGCTCGGGGGTCTCCTACGAGCAGTACTTC.

The CDR3 spells CAWSSPGLARHEQYF. In nucleotides, the CDR3 is TGTGCCTGGAGTTCCCCGGGACTAGCGCGCCACGAGCAGTACTTC. The V and J genes are TRBV30 and TRBJ2-7; 10 bases are shared with TRBD2. Trimming removed 2 bases from V and 5 bases from J; junction bases left unmatched: 9. The CDR3 length is 15 residues. Germline V gene sequence: CDR1 GTSNPN, CDR2 SVGIG (reference sequence). Full variable domain (outside the CDR3, taken from reference TRBV30 and TRBJ2-7): SQTIHQWPATLVQPVGSPLSLECTVEGTSNPNLYWYRQAAGRGLQLLFYSVGIGQISSEVPQNLSASRPQDRQFILSSKKLLLSDSGFYLCAWSSPGLARHEQYFGPGTRLTVT.

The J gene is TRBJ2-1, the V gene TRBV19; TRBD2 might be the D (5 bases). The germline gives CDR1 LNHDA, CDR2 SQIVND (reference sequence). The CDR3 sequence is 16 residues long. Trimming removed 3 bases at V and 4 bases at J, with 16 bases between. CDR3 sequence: CASSMKPLAPYNEQFF. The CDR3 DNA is TGTGCCAGTAGTATGAAGCCCCTAGCCCCATACAATGAGCAGTTCTTC. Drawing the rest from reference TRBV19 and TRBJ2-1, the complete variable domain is DGGITQSPKYLFRKEGQNVTLSCEQNLNHDAMYWYRQDPGQGLRLIYYSQIVNDFQKGDIAEGYSVSREKKESFPLTVTSAQKNPTAFYLCASSMKPLAPYNEQFFGPGTRLTVL.

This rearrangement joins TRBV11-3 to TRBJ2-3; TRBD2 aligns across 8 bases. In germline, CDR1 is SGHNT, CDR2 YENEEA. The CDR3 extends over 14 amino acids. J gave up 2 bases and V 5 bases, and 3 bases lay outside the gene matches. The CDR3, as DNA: TGTGCCAGCAGCACGGGGGGGATCACAGATACGCAGTATTTT. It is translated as CASSTGGITDTQYF.

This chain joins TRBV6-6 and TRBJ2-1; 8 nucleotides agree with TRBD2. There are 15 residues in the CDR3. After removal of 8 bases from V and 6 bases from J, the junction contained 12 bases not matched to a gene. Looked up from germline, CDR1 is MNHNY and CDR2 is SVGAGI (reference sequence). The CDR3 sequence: CASDLTGGAPNEQFF. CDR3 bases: TGTGCCAGCGACTTAACGGGGGGGGCCCCCAATGAGCAGTTCTTC.

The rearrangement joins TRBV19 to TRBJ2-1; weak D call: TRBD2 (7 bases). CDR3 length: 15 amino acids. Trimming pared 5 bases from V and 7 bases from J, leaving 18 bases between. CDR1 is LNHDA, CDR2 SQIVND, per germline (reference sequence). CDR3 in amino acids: CASSPPPGGGNEQFF. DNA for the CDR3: TGTGCCAGTAGTCCACCCCCGGGGGGCGGGAATGAGCAGTTCTTC.

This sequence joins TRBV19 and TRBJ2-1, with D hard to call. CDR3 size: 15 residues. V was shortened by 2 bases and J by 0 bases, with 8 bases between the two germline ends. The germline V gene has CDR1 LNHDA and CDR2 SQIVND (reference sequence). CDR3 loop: CASSILRSSYNEQFF. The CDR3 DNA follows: TGTGCCAGTAGTATACTGCGGAGCTCCTACAATGAGCAGTTCTTC.

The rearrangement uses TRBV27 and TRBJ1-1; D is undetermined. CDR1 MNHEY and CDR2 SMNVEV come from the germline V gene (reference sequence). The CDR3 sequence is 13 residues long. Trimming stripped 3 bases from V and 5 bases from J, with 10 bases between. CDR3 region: CASSFGWRTEAFF. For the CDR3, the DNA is TGTGCCAGCAGTTTTGGGTGGAGGACTGAAGCTTTCTTT.

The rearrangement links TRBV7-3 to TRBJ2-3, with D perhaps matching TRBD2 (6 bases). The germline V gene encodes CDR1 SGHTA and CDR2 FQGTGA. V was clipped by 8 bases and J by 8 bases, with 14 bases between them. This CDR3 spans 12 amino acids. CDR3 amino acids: CASRGDGGTQYF. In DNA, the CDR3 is TGTGCCAGCCGCGGGGATGGGGGTACGCAGTATTTT.

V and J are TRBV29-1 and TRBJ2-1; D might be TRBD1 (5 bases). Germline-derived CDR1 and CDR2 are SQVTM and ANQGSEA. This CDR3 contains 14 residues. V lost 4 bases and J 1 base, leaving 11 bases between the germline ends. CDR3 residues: CSVVGQGSYNEQFF. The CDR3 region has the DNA TGCAGCGTTGTGGGGCAGGGATCCTACAATGAGCAGTTCTTC.

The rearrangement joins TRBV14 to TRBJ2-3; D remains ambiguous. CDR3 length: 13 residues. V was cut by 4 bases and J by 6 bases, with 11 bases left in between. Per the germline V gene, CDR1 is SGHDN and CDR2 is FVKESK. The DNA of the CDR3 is TGTGCCAGCAGCCCCCACAGATCGGATACGCAGTATTTT. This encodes CASSPHRSDTQYF.

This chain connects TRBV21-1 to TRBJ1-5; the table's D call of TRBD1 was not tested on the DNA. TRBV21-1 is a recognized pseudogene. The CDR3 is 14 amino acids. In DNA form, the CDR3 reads TGTGCCAGCAGCAACAGGGGAAGGTGGCAGCCCCAGCATTTT. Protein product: CASSNRGRWQPQHF.

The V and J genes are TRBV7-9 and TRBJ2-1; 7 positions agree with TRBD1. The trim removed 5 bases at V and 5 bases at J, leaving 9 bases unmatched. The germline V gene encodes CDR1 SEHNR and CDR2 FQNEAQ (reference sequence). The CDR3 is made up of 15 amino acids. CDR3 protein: CASSPPGGKDNEQFF. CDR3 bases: TGTGCCAGCAGCCCCCCAGGGGGAAAGGACAATGAGCAGTTCTTC. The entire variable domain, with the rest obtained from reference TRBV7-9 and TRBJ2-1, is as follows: DTGVSQNPRHKITKRGQNVTFRCDPISEHNRLYWYRQTLGQGPEFLTYFQNEAQLEKSRLLSDRFSAERPKGSFSTLEIQRTEQGDSAMYLCASSPPGGKDNEQFFGPGTRLTVL.

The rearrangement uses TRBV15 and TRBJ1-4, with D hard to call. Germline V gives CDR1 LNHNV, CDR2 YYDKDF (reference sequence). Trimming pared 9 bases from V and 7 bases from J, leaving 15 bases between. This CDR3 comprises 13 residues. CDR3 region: CATREGSGEKLFF. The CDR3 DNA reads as TGTGCCACTCGAGAAGGGAGTGGTGAAAAACTGTTTTTT.

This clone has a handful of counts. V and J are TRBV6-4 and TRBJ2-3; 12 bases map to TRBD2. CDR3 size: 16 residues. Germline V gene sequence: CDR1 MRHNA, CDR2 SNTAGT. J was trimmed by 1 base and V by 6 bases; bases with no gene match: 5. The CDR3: CASSPSGGAGTDTQYF. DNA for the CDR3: TGTGCCAGCAGCCCTAGCGGGGGGGCCGGCACAGATACGCAGTATTTT.

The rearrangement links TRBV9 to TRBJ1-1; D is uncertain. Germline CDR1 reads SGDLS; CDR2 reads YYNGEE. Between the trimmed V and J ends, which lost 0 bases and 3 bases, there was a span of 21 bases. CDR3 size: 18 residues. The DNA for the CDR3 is TGTGCCAGCAGCGTAGAGCCGGGTTTAACTCCTGCGGACACTGAAGCTTTCTTT. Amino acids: CASSVEPGLTPADTEAFF.

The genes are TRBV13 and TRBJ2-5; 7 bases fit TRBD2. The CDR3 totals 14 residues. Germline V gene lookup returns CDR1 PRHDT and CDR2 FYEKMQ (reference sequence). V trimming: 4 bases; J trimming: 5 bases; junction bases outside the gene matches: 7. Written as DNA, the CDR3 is TGTGCCAGCAGCTCTAACAGCGGGACTGAGACCCAGTACTTC. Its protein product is CASSSNSGTETQYF.

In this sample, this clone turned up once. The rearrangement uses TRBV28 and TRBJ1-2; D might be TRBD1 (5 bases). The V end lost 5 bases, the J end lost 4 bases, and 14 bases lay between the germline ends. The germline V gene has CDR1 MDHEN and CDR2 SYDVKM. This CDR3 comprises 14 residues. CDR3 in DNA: TGTGCCAGCAGTCTTACCGAGACAGTCTATGGCTACACCTTC. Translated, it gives CASSLTETVYGYTF.

As DNA, the CDR3 is TGTGCCAGCAGCCGGGACAGGACCTACGAGCAGTACTTC. Its protein is CASSRDRTYEQYF. The V call is TRBV25-1, the J call TRBJ2-7; 8 bases align to TRBD1. Trimming removed 6 bases from V and 2 bases from J; junction bases left unmatched: 3. Per the germline V gene, CDR1 is MGHDK and CDR2 is SYGVNS. The CDR3 extends over 13 amino acids.

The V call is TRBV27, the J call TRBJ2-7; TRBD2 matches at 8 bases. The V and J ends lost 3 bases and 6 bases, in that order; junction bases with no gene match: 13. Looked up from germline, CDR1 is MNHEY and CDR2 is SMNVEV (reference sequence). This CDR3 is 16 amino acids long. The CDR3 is CASSLAGGAPWGEQYF. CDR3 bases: TGTGCCAGCAGTTTGGCGGGGGGTGCTCCCTGGGGCGAGCAGTACTTC.

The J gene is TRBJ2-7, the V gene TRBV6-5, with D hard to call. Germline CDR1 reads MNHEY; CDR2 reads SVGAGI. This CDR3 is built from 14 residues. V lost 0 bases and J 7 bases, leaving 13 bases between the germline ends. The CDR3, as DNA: TGTGCCAGCAGTTACTCCGGTCTAGGCACTGAGCAGTACTTC. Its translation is CASSYSGLGTEQYF.